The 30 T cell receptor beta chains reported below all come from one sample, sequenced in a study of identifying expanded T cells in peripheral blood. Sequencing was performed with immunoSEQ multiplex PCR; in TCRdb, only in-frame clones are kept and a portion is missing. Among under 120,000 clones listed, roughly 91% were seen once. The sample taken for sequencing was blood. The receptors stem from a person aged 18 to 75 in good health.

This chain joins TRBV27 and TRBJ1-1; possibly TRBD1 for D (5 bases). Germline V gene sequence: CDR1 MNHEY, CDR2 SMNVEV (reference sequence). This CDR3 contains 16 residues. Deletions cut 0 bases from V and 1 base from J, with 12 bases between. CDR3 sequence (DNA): TGTGCCAGCAGTTTATCAGGGGACTACACGAACACTGAAGCTTTCTTT. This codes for CASSLSGDYTNTEAFF.

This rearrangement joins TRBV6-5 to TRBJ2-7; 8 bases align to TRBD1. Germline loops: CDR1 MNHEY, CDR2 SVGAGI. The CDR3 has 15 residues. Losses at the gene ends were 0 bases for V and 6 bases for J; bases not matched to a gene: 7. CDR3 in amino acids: CASSYSDRGNREQYF. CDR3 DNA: TGTGCCAGCAGTTACTCTGACAGGGGTAATCGCGAGCAGTACTTC.

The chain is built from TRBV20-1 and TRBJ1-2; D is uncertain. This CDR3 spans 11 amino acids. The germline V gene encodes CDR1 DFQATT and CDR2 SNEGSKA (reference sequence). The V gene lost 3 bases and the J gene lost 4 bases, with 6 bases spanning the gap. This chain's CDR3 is CSASLVYGYTF. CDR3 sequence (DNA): TGCAGTGCTAGTTTGGTCTATGGCTACACCTTC.

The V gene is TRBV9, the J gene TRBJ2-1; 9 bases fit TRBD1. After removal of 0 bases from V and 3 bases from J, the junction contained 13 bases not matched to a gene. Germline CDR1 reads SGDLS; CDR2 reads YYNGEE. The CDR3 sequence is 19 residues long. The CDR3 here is CASSVDKGVRDRVYNEQFF. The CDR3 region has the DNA TGTGCCAGCAGCGTAGACAAGGGAGTTCGGGACAGGGTCTACAATGAGCAGTTCTTC.

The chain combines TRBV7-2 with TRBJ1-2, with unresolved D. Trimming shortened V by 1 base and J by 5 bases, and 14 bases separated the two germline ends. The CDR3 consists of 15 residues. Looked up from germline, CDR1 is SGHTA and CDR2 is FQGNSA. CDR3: CASSLDEGGWYGYTF. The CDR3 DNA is TGTGCCAGCAGCTTAGACGAGGGCGGGTGGTATGGCTACACCTTC.

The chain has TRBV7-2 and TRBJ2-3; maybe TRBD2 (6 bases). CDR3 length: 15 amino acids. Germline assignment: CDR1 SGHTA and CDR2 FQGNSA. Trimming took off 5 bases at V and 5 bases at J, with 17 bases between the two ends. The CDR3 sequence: CASSPGGRGKDTQYF. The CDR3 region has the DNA TGTGCCAGCAGCCCCGGGGGTCGGGGGAAAGATACGCAGTATTTT.

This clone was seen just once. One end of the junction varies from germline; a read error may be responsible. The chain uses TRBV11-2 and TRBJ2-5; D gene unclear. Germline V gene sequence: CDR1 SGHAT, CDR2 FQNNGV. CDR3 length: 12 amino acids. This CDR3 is CASSGNQGTQYF. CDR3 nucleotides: TGTGCCAGCAGCGGCAACCAAGGGACCCAGTACTTC.

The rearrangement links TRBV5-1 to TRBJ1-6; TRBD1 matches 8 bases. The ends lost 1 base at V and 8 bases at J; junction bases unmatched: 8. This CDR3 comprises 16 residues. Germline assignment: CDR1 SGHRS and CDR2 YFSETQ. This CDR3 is CASSLLGQAWDSPLHF. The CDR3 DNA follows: TGCGCCAGCAGCTTGTTGGGACAGGCCTGGGATTCACCCCTCCACTTT. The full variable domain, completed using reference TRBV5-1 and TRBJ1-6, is KAGVTQTPRYLIKTRGQQVTLSCSPISGHRSVSWYQQTPGQGLQFLFEYFSETQRNKGNFPGRFSGRQFSNSRSEMNVSTLELGDSALYLCASSLLGQAWDSPLHFGNGTRLTVT.

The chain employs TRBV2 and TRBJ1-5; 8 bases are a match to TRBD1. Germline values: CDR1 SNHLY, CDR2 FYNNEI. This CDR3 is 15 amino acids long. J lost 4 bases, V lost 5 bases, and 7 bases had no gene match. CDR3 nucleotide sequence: TGTGCCAGCAGTAGAGACAGGGGTAGAAATCAGCCCCAGCATTTT. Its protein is CASSRDRGRNQPQHF.

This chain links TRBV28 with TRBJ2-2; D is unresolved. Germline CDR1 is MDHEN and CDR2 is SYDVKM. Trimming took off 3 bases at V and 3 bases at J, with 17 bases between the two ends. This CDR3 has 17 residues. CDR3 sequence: CASSFGFRLGYTGELFF. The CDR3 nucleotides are TGTGCCAGCAGTTTCGGTTTTAGGTTGGGTTACACCGGGGAGCTGTTTTTT.

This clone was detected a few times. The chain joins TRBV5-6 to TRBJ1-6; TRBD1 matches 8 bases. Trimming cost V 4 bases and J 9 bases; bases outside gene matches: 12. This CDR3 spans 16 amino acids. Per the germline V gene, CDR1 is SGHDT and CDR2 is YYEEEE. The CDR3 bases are TGTGCCAGCAGCATATCCGGGACAGGCGTATTTTCACCCCTCCACTTT. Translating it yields CASSISGTGVFSPLHF.

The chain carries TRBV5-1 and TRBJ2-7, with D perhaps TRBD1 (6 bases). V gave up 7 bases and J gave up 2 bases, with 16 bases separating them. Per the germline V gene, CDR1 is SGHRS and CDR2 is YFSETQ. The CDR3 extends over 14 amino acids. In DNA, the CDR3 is TGCGCCAGCGCTCTCCAGGGGAGTGCCTACGAGCAGTACTTC. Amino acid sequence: CASALQGSAYEQYF.

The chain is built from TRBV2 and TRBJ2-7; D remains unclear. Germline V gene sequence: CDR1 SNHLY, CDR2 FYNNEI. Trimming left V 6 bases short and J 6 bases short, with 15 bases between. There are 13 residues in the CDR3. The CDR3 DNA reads TGTGCCAGCAGGGGTCTAGGGAATAGCGAGCAGTACTTC. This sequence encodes CASRGLGNSEQYF.

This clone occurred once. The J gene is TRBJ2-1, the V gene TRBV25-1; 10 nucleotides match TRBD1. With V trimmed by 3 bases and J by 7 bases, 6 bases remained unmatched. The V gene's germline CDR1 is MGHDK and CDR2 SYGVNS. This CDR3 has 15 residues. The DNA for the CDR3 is TGTGCCAGCAGTGAGCGACAGGGGGCAAGGAATGAGCAGTTCTTC. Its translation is CASSERQGARNEQFF.

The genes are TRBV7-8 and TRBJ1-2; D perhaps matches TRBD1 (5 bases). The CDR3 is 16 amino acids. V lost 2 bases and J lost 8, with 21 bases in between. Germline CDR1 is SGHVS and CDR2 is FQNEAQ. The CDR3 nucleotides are TGTGCCAGCAGCTTAAGCCGTTCCGGGGGGGAAGAAGGCTACACCTTC. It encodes CASSLSRSGGEEGYTF.

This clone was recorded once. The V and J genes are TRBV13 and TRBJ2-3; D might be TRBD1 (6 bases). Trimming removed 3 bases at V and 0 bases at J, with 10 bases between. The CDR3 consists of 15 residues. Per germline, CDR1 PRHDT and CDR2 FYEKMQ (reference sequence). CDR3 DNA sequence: TGTGCCAGCAGCTTGCCGGGACAAAGCACAGATACGCAGTATTTT. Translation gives CASSLPGQSTDTQYF.

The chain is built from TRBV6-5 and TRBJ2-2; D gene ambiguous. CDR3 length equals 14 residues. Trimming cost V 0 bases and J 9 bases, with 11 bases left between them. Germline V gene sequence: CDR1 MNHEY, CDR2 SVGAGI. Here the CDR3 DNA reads TGTGCCAGCAGTTACTCCAGTTGTGACCGGGAGCTGTTTTTT. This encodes CASSYSSCDRELFF.

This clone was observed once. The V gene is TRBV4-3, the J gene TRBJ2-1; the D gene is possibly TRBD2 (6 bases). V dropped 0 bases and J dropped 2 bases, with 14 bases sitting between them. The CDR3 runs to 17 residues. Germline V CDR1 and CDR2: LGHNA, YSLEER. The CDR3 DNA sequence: TGCGCCAGCAGCCAAGATCTCGCGGGGCTCGCCTACAATGAGCAGTTCTTC. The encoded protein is CASSQDLAGLAYNEQFF.

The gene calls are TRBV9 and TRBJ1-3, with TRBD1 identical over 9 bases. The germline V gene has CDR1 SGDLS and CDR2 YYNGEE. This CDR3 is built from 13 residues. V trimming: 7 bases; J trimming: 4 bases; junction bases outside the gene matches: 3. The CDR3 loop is CASGQGNGNTIYF. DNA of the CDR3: TGTGCCAGCGGACAGGGGAACGGAAACACCATATATTTT.

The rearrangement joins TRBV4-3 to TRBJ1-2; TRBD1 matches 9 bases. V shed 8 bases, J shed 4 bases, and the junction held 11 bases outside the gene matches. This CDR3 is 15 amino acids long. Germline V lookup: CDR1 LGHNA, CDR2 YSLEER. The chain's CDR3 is CASLPTRDRVYGYTF. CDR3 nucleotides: TGCGCCAGCCTACCGACCCGGGACAGGGTCTATGGCTACACCTTC.

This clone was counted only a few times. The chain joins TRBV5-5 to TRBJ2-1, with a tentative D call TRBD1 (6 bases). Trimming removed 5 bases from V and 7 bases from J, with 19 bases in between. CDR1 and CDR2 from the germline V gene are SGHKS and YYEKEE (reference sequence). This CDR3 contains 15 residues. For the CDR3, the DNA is TGTGCCAGCAGGTGGGGGACACTAAGAAATAATGAGCAGTTCTTC. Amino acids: CASRWGTLRNNEQFF. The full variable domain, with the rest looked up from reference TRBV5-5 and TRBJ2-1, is DAGVTQSPTHLIKTRGQQVTLRCSPISGHKSVSWYQQVLGQGPQFIFQYYEKEERGRGNFPDRFSARQFPNYSSELNVNALLLGDSALYLCASRWGTLRNNEQFFGPGTRLTVL.

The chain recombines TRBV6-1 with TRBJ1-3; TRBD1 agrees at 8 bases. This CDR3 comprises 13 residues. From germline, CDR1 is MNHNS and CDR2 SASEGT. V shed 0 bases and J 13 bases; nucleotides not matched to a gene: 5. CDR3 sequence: CASSEAKDRAIYF. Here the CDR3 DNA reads TGTGCCAGCAGTGAAGCTAAGGACAGGGCAATATATTTT.

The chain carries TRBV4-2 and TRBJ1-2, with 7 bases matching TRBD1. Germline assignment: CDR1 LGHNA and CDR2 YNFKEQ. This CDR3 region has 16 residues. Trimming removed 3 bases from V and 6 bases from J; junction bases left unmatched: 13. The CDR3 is CASSQEVRTGRNGYTF. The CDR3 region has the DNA TGTGCCAGCAGCCAGGAAGTACGGACAGGCAGGAATGGCTACACCTTC.

Written as DNA, the CDR3 is TGTGCCAGCTCACTGGGACAGGGTGTTGAGACTGAAGCTTTCTTT. Its protein product is CASSLGQGVETEAFF. The chain joins TRBV18 to TRBJ1-1; 9 nucleotides align to TRBD1. The trim removed 4 bases at V and 5 bases at J, leaving 8 bases unmatched. The CDR3 is made up of 15 amino acids. The germline V gene has CDR1 KGHSH and CDR2 LQKENI.

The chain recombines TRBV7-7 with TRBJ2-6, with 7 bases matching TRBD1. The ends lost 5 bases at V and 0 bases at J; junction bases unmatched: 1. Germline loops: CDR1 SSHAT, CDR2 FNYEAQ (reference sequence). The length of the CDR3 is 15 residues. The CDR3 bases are TGTGCCAGCAGCCCAGGGGGCTCTGGGGCCAACGTCCTGACTTTC. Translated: CASSPGGSGANVLTF. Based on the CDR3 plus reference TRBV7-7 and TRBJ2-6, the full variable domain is GAGVSQSPRYKVTKRGQDVTLRCDPISSHATLYWYQQALGQGPEFLTYFNYEAQPDKSGLPSDRFSAERPEGSISTLTIQRTEQRDSAMYRCASSPGGSGANVLTFGAGSRLTVL.

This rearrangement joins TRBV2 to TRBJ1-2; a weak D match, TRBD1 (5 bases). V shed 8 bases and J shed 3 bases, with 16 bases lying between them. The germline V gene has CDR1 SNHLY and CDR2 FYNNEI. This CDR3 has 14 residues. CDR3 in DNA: TGTGCCAGCGTTTCCCGGGACCCCGACTATGGCTACACCTTC. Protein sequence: CASVSRDPDYGYTF.

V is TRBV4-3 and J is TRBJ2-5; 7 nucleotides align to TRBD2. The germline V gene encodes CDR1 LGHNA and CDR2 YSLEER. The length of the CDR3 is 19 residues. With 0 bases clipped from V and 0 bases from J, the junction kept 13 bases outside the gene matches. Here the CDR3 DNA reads TGCGCCAGCAGCCAAGATCCGGGAGGCGGCTCCTTTTACCAAGAGACCCAGTACTTC. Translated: CASSQDPGGGSFYQETQYF.

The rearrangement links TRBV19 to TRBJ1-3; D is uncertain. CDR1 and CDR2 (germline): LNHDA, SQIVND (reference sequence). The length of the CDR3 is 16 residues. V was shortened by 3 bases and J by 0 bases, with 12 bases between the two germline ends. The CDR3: CASSIHTTVSGNTIYF. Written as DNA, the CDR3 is TGTGCCAGTAGTATTCATACCACGGTCTCTGGAAACACCATATATTTT.

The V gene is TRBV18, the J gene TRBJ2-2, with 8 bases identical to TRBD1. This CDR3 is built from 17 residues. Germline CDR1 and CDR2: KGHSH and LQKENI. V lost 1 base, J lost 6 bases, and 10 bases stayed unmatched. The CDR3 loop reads CASSPRQGASGAGELFF. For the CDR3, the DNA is TGTGCCAGCTCACCACGGCAGGGGGCTTCGGGGGCCGGGGAGCTGTTTTTT.

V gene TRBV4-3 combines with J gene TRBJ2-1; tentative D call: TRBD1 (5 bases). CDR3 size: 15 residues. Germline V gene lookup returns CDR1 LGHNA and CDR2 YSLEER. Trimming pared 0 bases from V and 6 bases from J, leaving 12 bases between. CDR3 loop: CASSQDRASPNEQFF. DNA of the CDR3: TGCGCCAGCAGCCAAGACAGGGCCTCCCCCAATGAGCAGTTCTTC.